This passage covers 6 T cell receptor beta chains from one sample sequenced in a study of blood T cell repertoires in COVID-19. This table comes from immunoSEQ multiplex PCR, and its TCRdb copy is limited to in-frame clones, with some not included. The sample holds about 420,000 clones, around 90% seen once. Sequenced material: peripheral blood. All receptors derive from a man aged 18 to 30 with COVID-19, enrolled during active disease.

The chain links TRBV29-1 to TRBJ1-1; 7 bases line up with TRBD1. Trimming at V came to 3 bases and at J to 5 bases, leaving 3 bases not matched to a gene. This CDR3 is built from 12 residues. Germline V gene sequence: CDR1 SQVTM, CDR2 ANQGSEA. CDR3 sequence: CSVDGTATEAFF. For the CDR3, the DNA is TGCAGCGTTGACGGGACAGCTACTGAAGCTTTCTTT. The entire variable domain, with the rest obtained from reference TRBV29-1 and TRBJ1-1, is as follows: SAVISQKPSRDICQRGTSLTIQCQVDSQVTMMFWYRQQPGQSLTLIATANQGSEATYESGFVIDKFPISRPNLTFSTLTVSNMSPEDSSIYLCSVDGTATEAFFGQGTRLTVV.

The V gene is TRBV7-9, the J gene TRBJ2-1; 8 bases align to TRBD1. Looked up from germline, CDR1 is SEHNR and CDR2 is FQNEAQ (reference sequence). Trimming at V came to 5 bases and at J to 10 bases, leaving 10 bases not matched to a gene. The CDR3 spans 14 residues. CDR3 sequence: CASSQGQEEVEQFF. The CDR3 region has the DNA TGTGCCAGCAGCCAGGGACAGGAAGAGGTGGAGCAGTTCTTC.

The chain recombines TRBV5-4 with TRBJ2-2, with D possibly being TRBD2 (6 bases). Germline-derived CDR1 and CDR2 are SGHNT and YYREEE (reference sequence). V was shortened by 4 bases and J by 8 bases, with 15 bases between the two germline ends. The CDR3 loop spans 14 amino acids. CDR3 nucleotides: TGTGCCAGCAGCGGCGGGACTTCTAGGGGGGAGCTGTTTTTT. Amino acid sequence: CASSGGTSRGELFF. The full variable domain, its missing parts supplied by reference TRBV5-4 and TRBJ2-2, is ETGVTQSPTHLIKTRGQQVTLRCSSQSGHNTVSWYQQALGQGPQFIFQYYREEENGRGNFPPRFSGLQFPNYSSELNVNALELDDSALYLCASSGGTSRGELFFGEGSRLTVL.

The V gene is TRBV5-1, the J gene TRBJ1-4, with a weak D call TRBD1 (5 bases). CDR3 length equals 15 residues. Germline assignment: CDR1 SGHRS and CDR2 YFSETQ. V was pared by 0 bases and J by 5 bases, with 11 bases between. CDR3 DNA: TGCGCCAGCAGCTTGGCAGGGAACGTAAATGAAAAACTGTTTTTT. The encoded protein is CASSLAGNVNEKLFF. Complete variable domain (other parts from reference TRBV5-1 and TRBJ1-4): KAGVTQTPRYLIKTRGQQVTLSCSPISGHRSVSWYQQTPGQGLQFLFEYFSETQRNKGNFPGRFSGRQFSNSRSEMNVSTLELGDSALYLCASSLAGNVNEKLFFGSGTQLSVL.

CDR3 DNA: TGTGCCAGCAGCCAAACAGGGGCCTATGGCTACACCTTC. Its protein is CASSQTGAYGYTF. This rearrangement joins TRBV6-6 to TRBJ1-2, with 7 bases lining up with TRBD1. With V trimmed by 6 bases and J by 4 bases, 5 bases remained unmatched. Per germline, CDR1 MNHNY and CDR2 SVGAGI (reference sequence). This CDR3 is 13 amino acids long.

This clone is a singleton in its sample. The chain uses TRBV5-1 and TRBJ1-6; 9 bases are shared with TRBD1. V trimming: 2 bases; J trimming: 6 bases; junction bases outside the gene matches: 3. The CDR3 totals 15 residues. The germline gives CDR1 SGHRS, CDR2 YFSETQ. The CDR3 sequence: CASSFGDRANSPLHF. For the CDR3, the DNA is TGCGCCAGCAGCTTTGGGGACAGGGCTAATTCACCCCTCCACTTT.